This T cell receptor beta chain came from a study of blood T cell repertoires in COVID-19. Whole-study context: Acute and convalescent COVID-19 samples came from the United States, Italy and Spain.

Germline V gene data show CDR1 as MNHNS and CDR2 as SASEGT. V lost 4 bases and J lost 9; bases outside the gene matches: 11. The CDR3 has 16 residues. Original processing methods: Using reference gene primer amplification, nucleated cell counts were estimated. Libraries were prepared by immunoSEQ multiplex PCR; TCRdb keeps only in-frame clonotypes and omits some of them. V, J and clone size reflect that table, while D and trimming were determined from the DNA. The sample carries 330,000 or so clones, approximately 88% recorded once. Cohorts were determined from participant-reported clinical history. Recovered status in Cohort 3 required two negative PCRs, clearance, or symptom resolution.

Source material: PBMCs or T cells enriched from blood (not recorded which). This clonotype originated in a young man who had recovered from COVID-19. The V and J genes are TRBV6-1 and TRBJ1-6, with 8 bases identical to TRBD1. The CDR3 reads CASSGPGQGGSSPLHF. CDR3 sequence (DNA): TGTGCCAGCAGTGGGCCCGGACAGGGAGGAAGTTCACCCCTCCACTTT.